The clone carrying this TCR beta chain has a count of ten or more. Its cognate antigen is unknown. The data stem from a study of early T cells in non-severe SARS-CoV-2 infection. Whole-study context: Investigators sequenced bulk RNA drawn from unsorted whole blood, and chains remained unpaired. General study findings and limits: Database matching using VDJdb favored anti-spike CD8 responses, with private and CD4 specificities left missing.

Individual cDNA molecules were tagged with unique molecular identifiers, the study reported. A single record per CDR3 protein comes from TCRdb applying MiXCR to the 5' RACE reads. The table includes roughly 70,000 distinct CDR3 sequences, over 10% detected once. This TCR derives from an adult who was a healthcare worker with PCR-confirmed SARS-CoV-2 infection or an uninfected control (not recorded which). The material sequenced was whole blood.

The CDR3 DNA reads as TGTGCCAGCAGCTCCGGACTAGCCCCCACAGATACGCAGTATTTT. It codes for CASSSGLAPTDTQYF. This sequence joins TRBV5-5 and TRBJ2-3, with 8 nucleotides matching TRBD2. There are 15 residues in the CDR3. Germline values: CDR1 SGHKS, CDR2 YYEKEE (reference sequence). V lost 3 bases, J lost 2 bases, and 5 bases stayed unmatched.